This T cell receptor beta chain is from a study of blood T cells in healthy people across ages. Sample-barcoded 5' priming and a J-beta primer mix drove a second PCR of roughly 6 to 12 cycles. The yield of each sample was at least 2.5 million CDR3-containing paired-end reads. TCRdb used MiXCR to reprocess the 5' RACE reads, holding one entry per CDR3 protein. The profile covers hundreds of thousands of distinct CDR3 sequences, with about 42% appearing a single time and approximately 20% taken by the ten largest. Isolated per sample were at least 6.5 million PBMCs. The sample holds a few counts of this clonotype. The antigen remains undetermined. The study, taken as a whole, reports: A strong correlation between TCR beta diversity and naive T cell percentage was seen. The fall in TCR beta diversity per million T cells was roughly linear with age.

Looked up from germline, CDR1 is SGHNT and CDR2 is YENEEA. CDR3 size: 14 residues. V shed 5 bases and J 13 bases; nucleotides not matched to a gene: 9. The gene calls are TRBV11-3 and TRBJ2-4, with TRBD2 matching 12 bases. The sample comprised blood. The TCR sequence derives from a man aged 60-69 years in good health. The CDR3 here is CASSKGLAGKQQYF. The CDR3 nucleotides read TGTGCCAGCAGCAAAGGACTAGCGGGGAAACAGCAGTACTTC.